Below, 26 T cell receptor beta chains from the same sample are listed, as sequenced in a study of shared clonotypes between healthy human individuals (TCRdb year 2020). Library creation used the immunoSEQ multiplex PCR assay. TCRdb's version of the immuneACCESS table is confined to in-frame rearrangements and falls short of the full clone set. An unresolved V gene accounts for under half of the shortfall where checked; the remainder is of unknown origin. This sample comprises some 1,100,000 clones, about 84% of them detected only once. The ten largest account for about 0.52% of the sample. The sample was memory CD4+ T cells from PBMCs. The cell subset or site tag for this specimen amounts to: CD45RA-negative fraction. These receptors were collected from a young man in good health. Some clones in this sample may be carry-over from other donors' samples.

This clone showed up just once. The gene calls are TRBV21-1 and TRBJ1-2; the DNA was not compared with TRBD1, the D call given in the table. TRBV21-1 represents a pseudogene. The CDR3 runs to 18 residues. CDR3 region: CASSGATKRLRPPYGYTF. In DNA, the CDR3 is TGTGCCAGCAGCGGGGCCACAAAACGACTTCGCCCCCCCTATGGCTACACCTTC.

The chain joins TRBV6-1 to TRBJ2-3; possible D gene TRBD2, 6 bases. The CDR3 runs 14 residues. V dropped 8 bases and J dropped 7 bases, with 19 bases sitting between them. CDR1 and CDR2 from the germline V gene are MNHNS and SASEGT. CDR3 protein: CASGRDSNRNTQYF. Written as DNA, the CDR3 is TGTGCCAGCGGGCGGGACTCCAACCGAAATACGCAGTATTTT.

The sample holds one count of this clone. The rearrangement links TRBV5-1 to TRBJ1-3, with D uncertain. Trimming stripped 3 bases from V and 4 bases from J, with 8 bases between. There are 13 residues in the CDR3. Per the germline V gene, CDR1 is SGHRS and CDR2 is YFSETQ. The CDR3 loop is CASSSMSGNTIYF. The CDR3, as DNA: TGCGCCAGCAGCTCAATGAGCGGAAACACCATATATTTT.

V is TRBV5-1 and J is TRBJ2-2; 13 bases line up with TRBD2. CDR1 is SGHRS and CDR2 is YFSETQ in the germline V gene. V dropped 1 base and J dropped 1; count of bases not matched to a gene: 1. The CDR3 sequence is 17 residues long. The CDR3 DNA sequence: TGCGCCAGCAGCTTGAGACTAGCGGGAGGGAACACCGGGGAGCTGTTTTTT. This codes for CASSLRLAGGNTGELFF.

This clone was recorded only once. The chain is built from TRBV4-1 and TRBJ2-5, with a tentative D call TRBD2 (5 bases). This CDR3 is built from 17 residues. V lost 1 base and J 0 bases, leaving 15 bases between the germline ends. From germline, CDR1 is MGHRA and CDR2 YSYEKL. CDR3 sequence (DNA): TGCGCCAGCAGCCAAGGGAAGTTAGTCGGGAACCAAGAGACCCAGTACTTC. This codes for CASSQGKLVGNQETQYF.

The CDR3 spells CASTFGGGPEAFF. The CDR3 DNA follows: TGTGCCAGCACCTTTGGGGGGGGCCCTGAAGCTTTCTTT. The chain employs TRBV28 and TRBJ1-1; possible D gene TRBD1, 6 bases. Germline assignment: CDR1 MDHEN and CDR2 SYDVKM. The CDR3 length is 13 residues. The V end was cut by 7 bases, the J end by 6 bases, with 15 bases between. The complete variable domain, with remaining parts taken from reference TRBV28 and TRBJ1-1, reads DVKVTQSSRYLVKRTGEKVFLECVQDMDHENMFWYRQDPGLGLRLIYFSYDVKMKEKGDIPEGYSVSREKKERFSLILESASTNQTSMYLCASTFGGGPEAFFGQGTRLTVV.

There are a few counts of this clone. The V and J genes are TRBV7-9 and TRBJ2-3, with 10 nucleotides matching TRBD2. Germline V CDR1 and CDR2: SEHNR, FQNEAQ (reference sequence). J lost 0 bases, V lost 5 bases, and 14 bases had no gene match. CDR3 size: 19 residues. CDR3 in amino acids: CASSPRTSGNDGSTDTQYF. CDR3 bases: TGTGCCAGCAGCCCTCGTACTAGCGGGAATGACGGAAGCACAGATACGCAGTATTTT.

This clone came up many times. V is TRBV7-8 and J is TRBJ2-7; tentatively, D is TRBD1 or TRBD2 (6 bases each). V was cut by 1 base and J by 4 bases, with 17 bases left in between. Germline loops: CDR1 SGHVS, CDR2 FQNEAQ. There are 16 residues in the CDR3. The CDR3 spells CASSLVGAGSGYEQYF. CDR3 bases: TGTGCCAGCAGCTTAGTGGGGGCGGGGTCCGGGTACGAGCAGTACTTC.

The J gene is TRBJ2-6, the V gene TRBV5-1; D is uncertain. The CDR3 runs 15 residues. Germline V lookup: CDR1 SGHRS, CDR2 YFSETQ. V lost 4 bases and J lost 0, with 8 bases in between. CDR3 in amino acids: CASSLLTSGANVLTF. The CDR3 coding sequence is TGCGCCAGCAGCCTACTGACCTCTGGGGCCAACGTCCTGACTTTC.

The V call is TRBV7-2, the J call TRBJ1-2, with D perhaps matching TRBD1 (5 bases). V gave up 1 base and J gave up 11 bases, with 17 bases separating them. The germline V gene has CDR1 SGHTA and CDR2 FQGNSA. CDR3 size: 14 residues. CDR3 in DNA: TGTGCCAGCAGCTTAGGACCCAAACCCCAGGGATACACCTTC. Translating gives CASSLGPKPQGYTF.

The rearrangement links TRBV27 to TRBJ2-2, with 10 nucleotides matching TRBD1. CDR3 length equals 16 residues. Per the germline V gene, CDR1 is MNHEY and CDR2 is SMNVEV (reference sequence). Losses at the gene ends were 6 bases for V and 1 base for J; bases not matched to a gene: 5. CDR3 residues: CASSRGQGKNTGELFF. As DNA, the CDR3 is TGTGCCAGCAGCCGGGGACAGGGGAAGAACACCGGGGAGCTGTTTTTT.

This clone was seen a single time. V and J are TRBV5-6 and TRBJ2-7, with no clear D. Germline V gene data show CDR1 as SGHDT and CDR2 as YYEEEE. The CDR3 totals 13 residues. The V and J ends lost 2 bases and 0 bases respectively, with 6 bases between them. CDR3 amino acids: CASSFEGSYEQYF. The CDR3 DNA sequence: TGTGCCAGCAGCTTTGAAGGCTCCTACGAGCAGTACTTC.

The chain recombines TRBV18 with TRBJ1-1, with D maybe TRBD1 (6 bases). CDR3 length: 15 amino acids. V shed 5 bases and J shed 5 bases, with 18 bases lying between them. The germline CDR1 and CDR2 sequences are KGHSH and LQKENI. In DNA, the CDR3 is TGTGCCAGCTCATTCCAGGGCAGGGGAGGAACTGAAGCTTTCTTT. Protein product: CASSFQGRGGTEAFF.

CDR3 nucleotides: TGCGCCAGCAGCCAAGATGGACGAGGGGCGGCATCCTACAATGAGCAGTTCTTC. It yields the protein CASSQDGRGAASYNEQFF. This chain links TRBV4-3 with TRBJ2-1; D assignment may be TRBD1 or TRBD2 (5 bases each). The germline V gene has CDR1 LGHNA and CDR2 YSLEER. CDR3 length equals 18 residues. Trimming cost V 0 bases and J 1 base, with 16 bases left between them.

This clone occurred a few times. The chain couples TRBV6-4 to TRBJ2-7; D not resolved. Trimming removed 3 bases from V and 3 bases from J, with 12 bases in between. CDR3 size: 14 residues. Germline-derived CDR1 and CDR2 are MRHNA and SNTAGT. The DNA for the CDR3 is TGTGCCAGCAGTGAGCAGCGTAAGGGCTACGAGCAGTACTTC. Amino acid sequence: CASSEQRKGYEQYF.

The chain has TRBV6-5 and TRBJ1-2; D is unresolved. The germline CDR1 and CDR2 sequences are MNHEY and SVGAGI. The CDR3 has 11 residues. Trimming shortened V by 11 bases and J by 4 bases, and 11 bases separated the two germline ends. The CDR3 bases are TGTGCCTGGTCCCCACCCTATGGCTACACCTTC. It specifies CAWSPPYGYTF.

The chain has TRBV19 and TRBJ2-7, with D perhaps matching TRBD1 (5 bases). Germline V gives CDR1 LNHDA, CDR2 SQIVND (reference sequence). V lost 6 bases and J 4 bases, leaving 19 bases between the germline ends. The CDR3 spans 15 residues. CDR3 amino acids: CASSQYWTPFYEQYF. The CDR3 DNA follows: TGTGCCAGTAGCCAGTATTGGACACCGTTTTACGAGCAGTACTTC.

Many counts were recorded for this clone. This chain links TRBV5-1 with TRBJ2-2; 8 nucleotides align to TRBD2. The ends lost 0 bases at V and 3 bases at J; junction bases unmatched: 1. The CDR3 sequence is 15 residues long. Germline V gene sequence: CDR1 SGHRS, CDR2 YFSETQ. The CDR3 sequence is CASSLVAGYTGELFF. The CDR3 nucleotides read TGCGCCAGCAGCTTGGTAGCGGGGTACACCGGGGAGCTGTTTTTT. Looking up the rest from reference TRBV5-1 and TRBJ2-2 gives the full variable domain: KAGVTQTPRYLIKTRGQQVTLSCSPISGHRSVSWYQQTPGQGLQFLFEYFSETQRNKGNFPGRFSGRQFSNSRSEMNVSTLELGDSALYLCASSLVAGYTGELFFGEGSRLTVL.

The rearrangement uses TRBV27 and TRBJ1-1, with a tentative D call TRBD1 (6 bases). The length of the CDR3 is 14 residues. The V and J ends lost 6 bases and 6 bases respectively, with 17 bases between them. Germline V gene sequence: CDR1 MNHEY, CDR2 SMNVEV (reference sequence). The DNA of the CDR3 is TGTGCCAGCAGAGCCCGGGACATCACTCCTGAAGCTTTCTTT. As protein: CASRARDITPEAFF.

This chain connects TRBV4-1 to TRBJ2-1; the match to TRBD2 covers 8 bases. Unmatched junction bases numbered 6, after V lost 2 bases and J lost 6 bases. The CDR3 is 15 amino acids. CDR1 and CDR2 from the germline V gene are MGHRA and YSYEKL. The CDR3 DNA follows: TGCGCCAGCAGCCAATTCCCCACTAGCGGCAATGAGCAGTTCTTC. Translation gives CASSQFPTSGNEQFF.

The rearrangement links TRBV30 to TRBJ2-2; perhaps TRBD1 as D (5 bases). CDR1 and CDR2 (germline): GTSNPN, SVGIG (reference sequence). The CDR3 extends over 14 amino acids. V lost 4 bases to trimming and J lost 0 bases, with 9 bases between them. This CDR3 is CAWTRTTNTGELFF. The CDR3 DNA is TGTGCCTGGACTAGGACAACGAACACCGGGGAGCTGTTTTTT.

To note about this clone: One end of the junction is discordant with germline, which a read error may explain. The gene calls are TRBV5-8 and TRBJ1-2; D unclear. Germline V CDR1 and CDR2: SGHTS, YDEGEE. The CDR3 is 13 residues long. As DNA, the CDR3 is TGTGCCAGCAGCTTGGCGCTAAACTCTGGCTACACCTTC. This translates into CASSLALNSGYTF.

The chain employs TRBV9 and TRBJ2-2; D is undetermined. The CDR3 has 14 residues. Germline CDR1 is SGDLS and CDR2 is YYNGEE. V lost 4 bases and J 3 bases, leaving 10 bases between the germline ends. The CDR3 is CASSFDTYTGELFF. In nucleotides, the CDR3 is TGTGCCAGCAGCTTCGACACTTACACCGGGGAGCTGTTTTTT.

With respect to this clone: A far larger clone differs by one base, so this is likely a read error. V is TRBV7-3 and J is TRBJ1-1; D might be TRBD1 (6 bases). Germline V gene sequence: CDR1 SGHTA, CDR2 FQGTGA. With 5 bases removed from V and 0 bases from J, the gap between germline ends came to 10 bases. The CDR3 length is 14 residues. In DNA form, the CDR3 reads TGTGCCAGCAGCAAGGACAGTTTGAACACTGAAGCTTTCTTT. It yields the protein CASSKDSLNTEAFF.

Details on this clone: Other DNA sequences of this sample code for an identical CDR3. The chain recombines TRBV5-1 with TRBJ2-7; a weak D match, TRBD1 (6 bases). V was clipped by 4 bases and J by 0 bases, with 11 bases between them. Per germline, CDR1 SGHRS and CDR2 YFSETQ. CDR3 length equals 14 residues. The CDR3 loop reads CASSPGGSSYEQYF. Written as DNA, the CDR3 is TGCGCCAGCAGCCCTGGGGGCAGCTCCTACGAGCAGTACTTC.

The chain has TRBV4-1 and TRBJ1-5, with unresolved D. V was shortened by 6 bases and J by 7 bases, with 19 bases between the two germline ends. This CDR3 contains 15 residues. Germline CDR1 is MGHRA and CDR2 is YSYEKL. CDR3 sequence reads: CASSRTSGVDQPQHF. Written as DNA, the CDR3 is TGCGCCAGCAGTCGAACGAGCGGCGTTGACCAGCCCCAGCATTTT.